This T cell receptor (beta chain) stems from a study of blood T cell repertoires in COVID-19. Measured with immunoSEQ multiplex PCR; TCRdb has only the in-frame clones, and not every one. This table holds about 200,000 clones, about nine tenths found once. V lost 2 bases to trimming and J lost 4 bases, with 22 bases between them. This CDR3 spans 18 amino acids. Germline CDR1 is SGHTA and CDR2 is FQGTGA. The clonotype was recovered from a man in his 60s who had recovered from COVID-19. This rearrangement joins TRBV7-3 to TRBJ2-3; possible D gene TRBD2, 9 bases. Sample: peripheral blood. This chain's CDR3 is CASSLGGTSKQGADTQYF. CDR3 nucleotides: TGTGCCAGCAGCTTAGGAGGGACTAGCAAACAGGGGGCAGATACGCAGTATTTT.